This TCR beta chain was captured in a study of cytomegalovirus exposure and HLA in healthy donors. The ends were cut back, 5 bases at V and 3 bases at J, with 13 bases in the middle. The CDR3 extends over 14 amino acids. Germline V gives CDR1 SGHTA, CDR2 FQGNSA. PCR used 60 Vbeta primers and 13 Jbeta primers. Repertoires were generated with immunoSEQ multiplex PCR, while TCRdb's copy carries only in-frame clones and drops some. The profile covers 130,000 or so clones, with approximately 82% appearing a single time and less than 2% taken by the ten largest. The chain is built from TRBV7-2 and TRBJ2-5, with D possibly being TRBD1 (6 bases). The origin of this receptor is a woman aged 40-49 years in good health and CMV-seronegative. The sample consisted of PBMCs. In nucleotides, the CDR3 is TGTGCCAGCAGCATCCAGACAGGAGAAGAGACCCAGTACTTC. Translating it yields CASSIQTGEETQYF.